This record concerns one TCR beta chain sequence. This entry comes from a study of control samples from healthy donors and cancer patients. Profiled with immunoSEQ multiplex PCR; TCRdb holds only in-frame clones, not every one. The profile shows approximately 120,000 clones, around nine tenths of them singletons. The CDR3 is 16 amino acids. In germline, CDR1 is LNHDA, CDR2 SQIVND (reference sequence). Between the trimmed V and J ends, which lost 3 bases and 6 bases, there was a span of 17 bases. The sequence derives from a human donor in good health. The donor label of this sample is uncertain. Sequencing was carried out using blood. The J gene is TRBJ2-2, the V gene TRBV19; D possibly corresponds to TRBD1 (6 bases). The CDR3 spells CASSIQYNRVSGELFF. CDR3 coding DNA: TGTGCCAGTAGTATTCAATACAACAGGGTCTCCGGGGAGCTGTTTTTT.